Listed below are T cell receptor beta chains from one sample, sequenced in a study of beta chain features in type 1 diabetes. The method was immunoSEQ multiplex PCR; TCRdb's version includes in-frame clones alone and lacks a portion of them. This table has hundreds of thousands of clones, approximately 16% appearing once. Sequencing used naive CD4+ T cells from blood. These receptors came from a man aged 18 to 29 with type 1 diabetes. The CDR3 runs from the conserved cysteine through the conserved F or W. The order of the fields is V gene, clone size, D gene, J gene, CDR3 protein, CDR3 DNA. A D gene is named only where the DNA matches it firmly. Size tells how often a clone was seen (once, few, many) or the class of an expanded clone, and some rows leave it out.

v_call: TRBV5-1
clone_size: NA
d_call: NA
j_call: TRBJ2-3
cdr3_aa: CASSTRDTDTQYF
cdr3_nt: TGCGCCAGCAGCACCCGGGACACAGATACGCAGTATTTT

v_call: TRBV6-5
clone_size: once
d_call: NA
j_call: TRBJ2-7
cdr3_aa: CASSYSSGLREQYF
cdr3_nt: TGTGCCAGCAGTTACTCGAGCGGCTTACGTGAGCAGTACTTC

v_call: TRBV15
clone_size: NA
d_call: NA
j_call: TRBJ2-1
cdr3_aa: CATSREDRSYNEQFF
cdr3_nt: TGTGCCACCAGCAGGGAAGACAGGAGCTACAATGAGCAGTTCTTC

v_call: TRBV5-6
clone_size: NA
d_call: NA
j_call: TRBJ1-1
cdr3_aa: CASSSYREAFF
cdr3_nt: TGTGCCAGCAGCTCATACAGGGAAGCTTTCTTT

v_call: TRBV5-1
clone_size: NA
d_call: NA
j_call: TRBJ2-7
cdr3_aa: CASSLDGSYEQYF
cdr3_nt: TGCGCCAGCAGCTTGGACGGGAGTTACGAGCAGTACTTC

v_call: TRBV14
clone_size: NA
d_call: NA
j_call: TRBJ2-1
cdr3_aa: CASSQSSRGVHNEQFF
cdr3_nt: TGTGCCAGCAGCCAATCGTCCAGGGGTGTCCACAATGAGCAGTTCTTC

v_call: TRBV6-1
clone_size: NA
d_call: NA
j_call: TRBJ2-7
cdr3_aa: CASSAQFGRGGYEQYF
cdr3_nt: TGTGCCAGCAGTGCACAATTTGGGAGAGGGGGTTACGAGCAGTACTTC

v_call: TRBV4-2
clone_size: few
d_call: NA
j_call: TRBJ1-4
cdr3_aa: CASSILGGGDEKLFF
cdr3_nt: TGTGCCAGCAGCATTCTCGGGGGAGGCGATGAAAAACTGTTTTTT

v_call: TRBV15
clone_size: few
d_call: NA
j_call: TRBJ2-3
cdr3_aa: CATSRGLGASTDTQYF
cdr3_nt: TGTGCCACCAGCAGAGGGTTGGGGGCTAGCACAGATACGCAGTATTTT

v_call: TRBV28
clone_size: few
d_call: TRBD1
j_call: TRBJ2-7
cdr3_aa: CASTRTGISEQYF
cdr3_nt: TGTGCCAGCACCCGGACAGGGATCAGCGAGCAGTACTTC

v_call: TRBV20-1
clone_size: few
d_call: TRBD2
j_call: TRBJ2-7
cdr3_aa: CSASSGSEQYF
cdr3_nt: TGCAGTGCTAGTAGCGGGAGCGAGCAGTACTTC

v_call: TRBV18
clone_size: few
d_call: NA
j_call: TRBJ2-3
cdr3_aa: CASSPLYADTQYF
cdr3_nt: TGTGCCAGCTCACCCCTATATGCGGATACGCAGTATTTT

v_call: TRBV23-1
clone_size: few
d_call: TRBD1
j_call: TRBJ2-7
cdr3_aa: CASSPLTGQGISYEQYF
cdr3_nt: TGCGCCAGCAGTCCGCTCACGGGACAGGGTATCTCCTACGAGCAGTACTTC

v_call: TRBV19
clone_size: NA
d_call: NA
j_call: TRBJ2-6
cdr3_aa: CASSNQGLAGANVLTF
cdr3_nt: TGTGCCAGTAGTAATCAGGGGCTTGCTGGGGCCAACGTCCTGACTTTC

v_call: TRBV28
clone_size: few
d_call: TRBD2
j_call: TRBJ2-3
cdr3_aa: CASSPRGTSGTTDTQYF
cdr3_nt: TGTGCCAGCAGTCCCCGAGGGACTAGCGGGACTACAGATACGCAGTATTTT

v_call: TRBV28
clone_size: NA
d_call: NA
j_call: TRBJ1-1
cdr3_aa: CASSQGRAFGEAFF
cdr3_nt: TGTGCCAGCAGTCAAGGCAGGGCTTTCGGTGAAGCTTTCTTT

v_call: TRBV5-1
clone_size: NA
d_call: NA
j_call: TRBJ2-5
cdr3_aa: CASSLAGPETQYF
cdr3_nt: TGCGCCAGCAGCTTGGCAGGGCCCGAGACCCAGTACTTC